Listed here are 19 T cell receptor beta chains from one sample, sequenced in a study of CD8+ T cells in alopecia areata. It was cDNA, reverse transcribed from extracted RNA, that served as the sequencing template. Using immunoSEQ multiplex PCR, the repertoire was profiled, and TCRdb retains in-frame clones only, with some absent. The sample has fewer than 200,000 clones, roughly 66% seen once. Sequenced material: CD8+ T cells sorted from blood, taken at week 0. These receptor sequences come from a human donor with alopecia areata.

Here the CDR3 reads CAWMTLGLGQGPRAGYTF. CDR3 sequence (DNA): TGTGCCTGGATGACGCTTGGCCTGGGACAGGGCCCCAGGGCTGGCTACACCTTC. The chain is built from TRBV30 and TRBJ1-2, with 9 bases matching TRBD1. The junction had 22 bases not matched to a gene; V was cut back by 4 bases and J by 7 bases. The germline gives CDR1 GTSNPN, CDR2 SVGIG (reference sequence). The CDR3 is 18 amino acids.

The chain's CDR3 is CAWSVETRATDTQYF. Written as DNA, the CDR3 is TGTGCCTGGAGTGTGGAGACTAGGGCCACAGATACGCAGTATTTT. The genes are TRBV30 and TRBJ2-3; TRBD2 is a possible D gene (6 bases). Trimming took 0 bases from V and 2 from J, leaving 12 bases between them. The CDR3 sequence is 15 residues long. Per germline, CDR1 GTSNPN and CDR2 SVGIG (reference sequence). Variable domain in full (rest from reference TRBV30 and TRBJ2-3): SQTIHQWPATLVQPVGSPLSLECTVEGTSNPNLYWYRQAAGRGLQLLFYSVGIGQISSEVPQNLSASRPQDRQFILSSKKLLLSDSGFYLCAWSVETRATDTQYFGPGTRLTVL.

The chain's CDR3 is CASSGRTDTQYF. In nucleotides, the CDR3 is TGTGCCAGCAGCGGACGCACAGATACGCAGTATTTT. The rearrangement joins TRBV13 to TRBJ2-3; D is ambiguous. V lost 5 bases, J lost 1 base, and 4 bases lay in between. Germline CDR1 and CDR2: PRHDT and FYEKMQ (reference sequence). This CDR3 is built from 12 residues.

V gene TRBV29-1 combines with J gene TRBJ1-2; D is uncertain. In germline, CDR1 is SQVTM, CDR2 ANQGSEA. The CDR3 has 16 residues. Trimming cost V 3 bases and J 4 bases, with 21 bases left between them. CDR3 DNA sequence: TGCAGCGTTGATGCTCACAAGGGCTCAGTAGGCTATGGCTACACCTTC. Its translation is CSVDAHKGSVGYGYTF.

The CDR3 reads CASREQGEETQYF. CDR3 nucleotides: TGTGCCAGCAGAGAACAGGGCGAAGAGACCCAGTACTTC. V usage is TRBV28 and J usage is TRBJ2-5; TRBD1 is a possible D gene (6 bases). This CDR3 is built from 13 residues. Germline CDR1 reads MDHEN; CDR2 reads SYDVKM. The ends were cut back, 6 bases at V and 3 bases at J, with 11 bases in the middle. The whole variable domain, filled in from reference TRBV28 and TRBJ2-5, reads DVKVTQSSRYLVKRTGEKVFLECVQDMDHENMFWYRQDPGLGLRLIYFSYDVKMKEKGDIPEGYSVSREKKERFSLILESASTNQTSMYLCASREQGEETQYFGPGTRLLVL.

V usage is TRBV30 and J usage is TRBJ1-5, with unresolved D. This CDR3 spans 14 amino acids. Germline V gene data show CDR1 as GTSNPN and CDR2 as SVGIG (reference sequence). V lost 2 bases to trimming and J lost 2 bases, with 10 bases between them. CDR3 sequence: CAWSPGEGNQPQHF. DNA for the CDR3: TGTGCCTGGAGTCCCGGGGAGGGCAATCAGCCCCAGCATTTT. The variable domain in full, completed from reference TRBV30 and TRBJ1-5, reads SQTIHQWPATLVQPVGSPLSLECTVEGTSNPNLYWYRQAAGRGLQLLFYSVGIGQISSEVPQNLSASRPQDRQFILSSKKLLLSDSGFYLCAWSPGEGNQPQHFGDGTRLSIL.

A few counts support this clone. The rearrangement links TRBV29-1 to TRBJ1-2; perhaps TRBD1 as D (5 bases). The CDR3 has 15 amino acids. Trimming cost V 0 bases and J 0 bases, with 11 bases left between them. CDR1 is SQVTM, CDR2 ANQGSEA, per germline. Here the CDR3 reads CSVEDRGTANYGYTF. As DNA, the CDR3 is TGCAGCGTTGAAGATCGAGGGACGGCTAACTATGGCTACACCTTC. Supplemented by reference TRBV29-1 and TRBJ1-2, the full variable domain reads SAVISQKPSRDICQRGTSLTIQCQVDSQVTMMFWYRQQPGQSLTLIATANQGSEATYESGFVIDKFPISRPNLTFSTLTVSNMSPEDSSIYLCSVEDRGTANYGYTFGSGTRLTVV.

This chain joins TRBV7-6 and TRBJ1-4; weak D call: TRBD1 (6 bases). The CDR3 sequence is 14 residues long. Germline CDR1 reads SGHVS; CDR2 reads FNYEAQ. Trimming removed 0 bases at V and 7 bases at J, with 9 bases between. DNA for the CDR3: TGTGCCAGCAGCTTAGCTGGGGGGGCTGAAAAACTGTTTTTT. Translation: CASSLAGGAEKLFF.

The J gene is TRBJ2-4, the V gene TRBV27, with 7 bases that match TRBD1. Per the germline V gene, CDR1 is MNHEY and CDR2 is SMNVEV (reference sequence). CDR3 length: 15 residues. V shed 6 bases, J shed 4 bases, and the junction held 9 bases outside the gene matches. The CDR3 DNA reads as TGTGCCAGCAGGTCGACAGGGTTTGTAAAAAACATTCAGTACTTC. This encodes CASRSTGFVKNIQYF.

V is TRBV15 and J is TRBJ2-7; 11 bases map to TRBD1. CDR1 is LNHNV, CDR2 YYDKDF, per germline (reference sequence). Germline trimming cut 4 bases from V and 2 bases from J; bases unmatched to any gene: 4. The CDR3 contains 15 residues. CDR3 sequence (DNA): TGTGCCACCAGCACACCGGGACAGGGGGCCTACGAGCAGTACTTC. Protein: CATSTPGQGAYEQYF. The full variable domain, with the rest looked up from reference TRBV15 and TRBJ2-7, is DAMVIQNPRYQVTQFGKPVTLSCSQTLNHNVMYWYQQKSSQAPKLLFHYYDKDFNNEADTPDNFQSRRPNTSFCFLDIRSPGLGDTAMYLCATSTPGQGAYEQYFGPGTRLTVT.

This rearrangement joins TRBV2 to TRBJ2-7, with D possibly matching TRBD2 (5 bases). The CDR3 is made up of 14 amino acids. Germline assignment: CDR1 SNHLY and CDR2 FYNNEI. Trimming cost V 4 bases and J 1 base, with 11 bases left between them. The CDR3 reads CASSGGWGSYEQYF. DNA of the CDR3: TGTGCCAGCAGTGGAGGGTGGGGTTCCTACGAGCAGTACTTC.

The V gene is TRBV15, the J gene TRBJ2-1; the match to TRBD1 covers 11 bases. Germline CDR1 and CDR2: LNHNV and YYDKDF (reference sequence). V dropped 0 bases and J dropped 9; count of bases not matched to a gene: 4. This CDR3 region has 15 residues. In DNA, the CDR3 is TGTGCCACCAGCAGAGATGGCGGGACAGGGGGTGAGCAGTTCTTC. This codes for CATSRDGGTGGEQFF. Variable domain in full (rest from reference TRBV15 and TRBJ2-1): DAMVIQNPRYQVTQFGKPVTLSCSQTLNHNVMYWYQQKSSQAPKLLFHYYDKDFNNEADTPDNFQSRRPNTSFCFLDIRSPGLGDTAMYLCATSRDGGTGGEQFFGPGTRLTVL.

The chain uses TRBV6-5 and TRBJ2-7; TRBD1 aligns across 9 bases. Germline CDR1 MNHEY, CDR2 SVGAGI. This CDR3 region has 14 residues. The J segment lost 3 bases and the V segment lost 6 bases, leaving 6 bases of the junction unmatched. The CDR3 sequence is CASSRDRVFYEQYF. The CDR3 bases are TGTGCCAGCAGCAGGGACAGGGTCTTCTACGAGCAGTACTTC.

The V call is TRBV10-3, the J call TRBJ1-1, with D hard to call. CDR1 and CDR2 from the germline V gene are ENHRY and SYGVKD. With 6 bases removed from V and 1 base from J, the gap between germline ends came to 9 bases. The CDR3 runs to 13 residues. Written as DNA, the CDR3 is TGTGCCATCAGGCTTGGGCCGAACACTGAAGCTTTCTTT. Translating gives CAIRLGPNTEAFF.

The CDR3 reads CASWDRTNQPQHF. CDR3 DNA sequence: TGTGCCAGCTGGGACAGAACAAATCAGCCCCAGCATTTT. The J gene is TRBJ1-5, the V gene TRBV2; 7 nucleotides agree with TRBD1. The length of the CDR3 is 13 residues. V shed 8 bases, J shed 4 bases, and the junction held 5 bases outside the gene matches. Germline V lookup: CDR1 SNHLY, CDR2 FYNNEI.

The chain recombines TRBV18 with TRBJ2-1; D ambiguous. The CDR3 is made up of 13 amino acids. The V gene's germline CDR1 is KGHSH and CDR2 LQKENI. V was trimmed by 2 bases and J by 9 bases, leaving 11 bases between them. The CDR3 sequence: CASSPSSGVEQFF. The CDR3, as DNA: TGTGCCAGCTCACCAAGTTCGGGTGTTGAGCAGTTCTTC.

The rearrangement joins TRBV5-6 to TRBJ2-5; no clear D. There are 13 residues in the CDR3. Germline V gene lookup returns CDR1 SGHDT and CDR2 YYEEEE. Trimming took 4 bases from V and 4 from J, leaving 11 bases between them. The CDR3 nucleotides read TGTGCCAGCAGCCTTGACCGTCGAGAGACCCAGTACTTC. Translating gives CASSLDRRETQYF.

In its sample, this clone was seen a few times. Written as DNA, the CDR3 is TGTGCCAGCAGCTTAGGTACGCCGTCCTATGGCTACACCTTC. Amino acids: CASSLGTPSYGYTF. This chain uses TRBV13 with TRBJ1-2, with D unclear. The germline V gene has CDR1 PRHDT and CDR2 FYEKMQ (reference sequence). V lost 0 bases and J 4 bases, leaving 9 bases between the germline ends. This CDR3 has 14 amino acids.

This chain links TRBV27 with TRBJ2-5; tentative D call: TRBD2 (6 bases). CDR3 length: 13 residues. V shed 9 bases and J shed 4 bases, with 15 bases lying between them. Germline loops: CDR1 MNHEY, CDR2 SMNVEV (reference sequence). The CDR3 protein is CASYDGGGETQYF. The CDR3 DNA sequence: TGTGCCAGTTACGACGGGGGAGGAGAGACCCAGTACTTC.